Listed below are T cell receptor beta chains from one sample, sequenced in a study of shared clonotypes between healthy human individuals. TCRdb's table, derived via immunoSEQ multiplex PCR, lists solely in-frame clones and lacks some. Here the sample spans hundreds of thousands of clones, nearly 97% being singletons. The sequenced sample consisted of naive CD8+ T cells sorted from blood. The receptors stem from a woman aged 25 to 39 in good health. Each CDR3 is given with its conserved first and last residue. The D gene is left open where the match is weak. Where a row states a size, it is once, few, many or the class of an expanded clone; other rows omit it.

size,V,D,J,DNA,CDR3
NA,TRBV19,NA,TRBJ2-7,TGTGCCAGTAGTACGATACAGGGTCCTATTTTATTC,CASSTIQGPILF
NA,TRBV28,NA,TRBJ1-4,TGTGCCAGCAGTTTTAGGCTGAGGGTGGAAAAACTGTTTTTT,CASSFRLRVEKLFF
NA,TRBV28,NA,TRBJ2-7,TGTGCCACCACATCACCGGGGGACTACGAGCAGTACTTC,CATTSPGDYEQYF
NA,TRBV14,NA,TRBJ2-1,TGTGCCAGCAGCCAAGATACTAGACGCAATGAGCAGTTCTTC,CASSQDTRRNEQFF
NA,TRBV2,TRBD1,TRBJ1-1,TGTGCCAGCAGTGAATTTACAGGGGGCACTGAAGCTTTCTTT,CASSEFTGGTEAFF
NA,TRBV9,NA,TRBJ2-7,TGTGCCAGCAGCCCGGCGGACTACCCTTCCTACGAGCAGTACTTC,CASSPADYPSYEQYF
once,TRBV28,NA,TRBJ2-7,TGTGCCAGCAGTTCCACCCGATCCTACGAGCAGTACTTC,CASSSTRSYEQYF
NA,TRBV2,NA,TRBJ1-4,TGTGCCAGCAGTTCTAATACCCCACAGGTCATTAATGAAAAACTGTTTTTT,CASSSNTPQVINEKLFF
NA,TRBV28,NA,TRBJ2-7,TGTGCCAGCAGTTCGCCGATTGTGGGCCTGGTTGACTACGAGCAGTACTTC,CASSSPIVGLVDYEQYF
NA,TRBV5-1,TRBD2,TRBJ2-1,TGCGCCAGCAGCTTGTTAGCGGGAGGGGGAAATGAGCAGTTCTTC,CASSLLAGGGNEQFF
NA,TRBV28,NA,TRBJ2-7,TGTGCCAGCGAGAGCGGAACTAACTCCTACGAGCAGTACTTC,CASESGTNSYEQYF
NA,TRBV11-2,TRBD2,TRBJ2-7,TGTGCCAGCAGCTTGACTAGCGGGAGCTCGCAAGACGAGCAGTACTTC,CASSLTSGSSQDEQYF
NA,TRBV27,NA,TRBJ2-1,TGTGCCAGCAGTTTTGGGACGGATTACAATGAGCAGTTCTTC,CASSFGTDYNEQFF
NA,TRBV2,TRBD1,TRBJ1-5,TGTGCCAGCAGGGGACAGGGGAGCAATCAGCCCCAGCATTTT,CASRGQGSNQPQHF
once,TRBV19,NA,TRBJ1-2,TGTGCCAGTCTCGGCCTATCATCCCCCTATGGCTACACCTTC,CASLGLSSPYGYTF
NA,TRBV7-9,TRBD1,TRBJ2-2,TGTGCCAGCAGCTTGGGACAGGGGGCTTGGGGCACCGGGGAGCTGTTTTTT,CASSLGQGAWGTGELFF
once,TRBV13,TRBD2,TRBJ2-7,TGTGCCAGCAGCTTCGGACTAGCGGGAGGGGGCTCCTACGAGCAGTACTTC,CASSFGLAGGGSYEQYF
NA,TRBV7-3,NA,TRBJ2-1,TGTGCCAGCAGCTTATCCTCTAACAATGAGCAGTTCTTC,CASSLSSNNEQFF
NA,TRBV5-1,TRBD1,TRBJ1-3,TGCGCCAGCAGCGCGACCCGGACAGGCTCTGGAAACACCATATATTTT,CASSATRTGSGNTIYF
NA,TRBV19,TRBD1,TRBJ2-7,TGTGCCAGTAGTGCGGGACAGGGCTACGAGCAGTACTTC,CASSAGQGYEQYF
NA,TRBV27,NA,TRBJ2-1,TGTGCCAGCAGTTTTGTTGGAACGGGGTCGGATGAGCAGTTCTTC,CASSFVGTGSDEQFF
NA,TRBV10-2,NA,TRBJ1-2,TGCGCCAGCATTCCCAGACAGGCTCCCTATGGCTACACCTTC,CASIPRQAPYGYTF
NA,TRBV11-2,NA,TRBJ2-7,TGTGCCAGCTCCAAGAGACAGAGTTACGAGCAGTACTTC,CASSKRQSYEQYF